Described below is a single T cell receptor (beta chain) sequence and its context. Its specificity is not known. This entry is derived from a study of blood T cells in healthy people across ages. Broader study findings: Correlation between TCR beta diversity and naive T cell percentage was strong.

V lost 4 bases and J lost 4, with 21 bases in between. There are 17 residues in the CDR3. Germline CDR1 and CDR2: SGHTA and FQGTGA. It was with a sample-barcoded 5' primer and a J-beta primer mix that a second PCR of roughly 6 to 12 cycles was run. TCRdb processed the 5' RACE reads anew with MiXCR; each CDR3 protein has one entry. The table shows hundreds of thousands of distinct CDR3 sequences, with 40% to 65% occurring only once. Specimen: blood. This TCR came from a woman older than 75 in good health. The rearrangement links TRBV7-3 to TRBJ2-3, with D perhaps matching TRBD1 (6 bases). The CDR3 region is CASSSQKTGPRADTQYF. CDR3 nucleotides: TGTGCCAGCAGCTCTCAAAAGACAGGACCGAGGGCAGATACGCAGTATTTT.